Each of the 22 T cell receptor beta chains below was sequenced from the same sample in a study of identical twins. TCRdb re-derived calls from the 5' RACE reads in MiXCR, one entry per CDR3 protein. The profile shows hundreds of thousands of distinct CDR3 sequences, 5.5% to 7.5% of them singletons. Input material: naive T cells sorted from blood. Every receptor here comes from a man aged 18 to 30 in good health.

This clonotype has ten or more counts. The V call is TRBV12-3 or TRBV12-4, the J call TRBJ2-7, with a possible D match to TRBD1 (8 bases). V was clipped by 0 bases and J by 0 bases, with 15 bases between them. This CDR3 spans 17 amino acids. In nucleotides, the CDR3 is TGTGCCAGCAGTTTAGCTTGGGACAGGACTAGCTCCTACGAGCAGTACGTC. It specifies CASSLAWDRTSSYEQYV.

Comments on this clonotype: A clone one base away is much larger, so this may be a read error. The chain uses TRBV4-1 and TRBJ1-1, with TRBD1 identical over 7 bases. This CDR3 comprises 14 residues. The germline V gene has CDR1 MGHRA and CDR2 YSYEKL. The CDR3 sequence: CASSHGQVNTEAYF. In nucleotides, the CDR3 is TGCGCCAGCAGCCACGGACAGGTCAACACTGAAGCTTACTTT.

Many counts were recorded for this clonotype. The V and J genes are TRBV12-3 or TRBV12-4 and TRBJ2-3, with TRBD2 matching 10 bases. After removal of 5 bases from V and 5 bases from J, the junction contained 10 bases not matched to a gene. The CDR3 is 16 residues long. CDR3 DNA: TGTGCCAGCAGTCCCCACGCTAGCGGGAGCGGAGATACGCAGTATTTT. Its translation: CASSPHASGSGDTQYF.

This chain joins TRBV5-1 and TRBJ2-3; TRBD2 matches at 14 bases. Germline CDR1 is SGHRS and CDR2 is YFSETQ. The CDR3 has 18 residues. V was clipped by 7 bases and J by 1 base; unmatched bases: 11. The CDR3 nucleotides are TGCGCCAGCGAATCCGGGACTAGCGGGAGAGTCGGCACAGATACGCAGTATTTT. Translating it yields CASESGTSGRVGTDTQYF.

This clonotype came up many times. The V call is TRBV6-1, the J call TRBJ2-7; 12 bases are a match to TRBD2. Germline V gene data show CDR1 as MNHNS and CDR2 as SASEGT. The CDR3 is made up of 15 amino acids. V lost 7 bases and J lost 6; bases outside the gene matches: 10. Here the CDR3 DNA reads TGTGCCAGCAACCGACTAGCGGGAGCTTTGAGCGAGCAGTACTTC. Protein sequence: CASNRLAGALSEQYF.

CDR3: CASSAHRGEYNEQFF. The CDR3 nucleotides are TGTGCCAGCAGCGCACACAGGGGAGAGTACAATGAGCAGTTCTTC. This chain joins TRBV9 and TRBJ2-1, with 7 bases identical to TRBD1. J gave up 4 bases and V 3 bases, and 7 bases lay outside the gene matches. Germline V gene data show CDR1 as SGDLS and CDR2 as YYNGEE. The CDR3 extends over 15 amino acids.

This clonotype has only a few counts. V gene TRBV24-1 combines with J gene TRBJ2-1; weak D call: TRBD2 (5 bases). This CDR3 is built from 12 residues. Deletions cut 5 bases from V and 7 bases from J, with 8 bases between. Germline CDR1 KGHDR, CDR2 SFDVKD. The CDR3 here is CATSASSNEQFF. CDR3 coding DNA: TGTGCCACCAGTGCTAGCTCAAATGAGCAGTTCTTC.

This clonotype was detected ten times or more. The rearrangement links TRBV12-3 or TRBV12-4 to TRBJ2-2, with 13 positions matching TRBD2. With V trimmed by 6 bases and J by 8 bases, 6 bases remained unmatched. This CDR3 is 15 amino acids long. CDR3 loop: CASSPRTSGSGELFF. In DNA, the CDR3 is TGTGCCAGCAGCCCCAGGACTAGCGGGAGTGGGGAGCTGTTTTTT.

Ten or more counts support this clonotype. J is TRBJ2-5 and V is TRBV6-5, with TRBD1 matching 7 bases. This CDR3 has 15 residues. Germline trimming cut 2 bases from V and 1 base from J; bases unmatched to any gene: 4. Per germline, CDR1 MNHEY and CDR2 SVGAGI. The CDR3 region has the DNA TGTGCCAGCAGTTACGTAACAGGGGTCCAAGAGACCCAGTACTTC. It translates to CASSYVTGVQETQYF.

This clonotype was seen many times. The chain couples TRBV7-6 to TRBJ1-6; 7 bases fit TRBD1. The germline V gene has CDR1 SGHVS and CDR2 FNYEAQ. This CDR3 spans 12 amino acids. V shed 5 bases and J 10 bases; nucleotides not matched to a gene: 2. The CDR3 DNA is TGTGCCAGCAGCCACAGGGGCTCACCCCTCCACTTT. It specifies CASSHRGSPLHF.

Only a few counts were recorded for this clonotype. The chain employs TRBV20-1 and TRBJ1-1; unclear D gene. The CDR3 has 13 residues. Germline values: CDR1 DFQATT, CDR2 SNEGSKA (reference sequence). Trimming stripped 1 base from V and 11 bases from J, with 17 bases between. DNA of the CDR3: TGCAGTGCTAGAGGGGGTGGCAGCTCGGGGGCTTTCTTT. Translated: CSARGGGSSGAFF.

This clonotype was seen ten or more times. The CDR3 region has the DNA TGTGCCAGCAGCAAAGTACCGCCAGGACTAACTATTGGCTACACCTTC. Translated, it gives CASSKVPPGLTIGYTF. The rearrangement joins TRBV21-1 to TRBJ1-2. TRBV21-1 is a pseudogene. The CDR3 contains 16 residues.

The gene calls are TRBV15 and TRBJ2-1; 10 bases are shared with TRBD2. The CDR3 runs 17 residues. Per germline, CDR1 LNHNV and CDR2 YYDKDF (reference sequence). The V segment lost 5 bases and the J segment 4 bases; nucleotides outside the gene matches: 11. The CDR3 DNA is TGTGCCACCAGCGCCGGGACTAGCGCAAACGTTTACAATGAGCAGTTCTTC. As protein: CATSAGTSANVYNEQFF.

In this sample, this clonotype turned up many times. The chain couples TRBV20-1 to TRBJ2-3; possibly TRBD1 or TRBD2 for D (5 bases each). V lost 0 bases and J lost 0, with 10 bases in between. CDR1 DFQATT and CDR2 SNEGSKA come from the germline V gene (reference sequence). The CDR3 consists of 15 residues. CDR3 sequence: CSARDPGRSTDTQYF. CDR3 coding DNA: TGCAGTGCTAGAGATCCGGGACGAAGCACAGATACGCAGTATTTT.

This clonotype has just a few counts. The rearrangement uses TRBV6-5 and TRBJ2-2; D gene ambiguous. The CDR3 has 15 residues. Germline assignment: CDR1 MNHEY and CDR2 SVGAGI. V was shortened by 7 bases and J by 6 bases, with 18 bases between the two germline ends. The CDR3 DNA reads TGTGCCAGCACTTCATTTGGAAGGTCGGCCGGGGAGCTGTTTTTT. This sequence encodes CASTSFGRSAGELFF.

The chain is built from TRBV6-1 and TRBJ2-6; D gene uncertain. Germline V gene data show CDR1 as MNHNS and CDR2 as SASEGT. Trimming stripped 11 bases from V and 4 bases from J, with 15 bases between. This CDR3 has 14 residues. The CDR3 DNA sequence: TGTGCCTCCAAGGTCCCGGAGGGGGCCAACGTCCTGACTTTC. Its protein product is CASKVPEGANVLTF.

This clonotype has only a few counts. DNA for the CDR3: TGTGCCAGCAGTACGCTAGGAGGGTTAGGCTCACCCCTCCACTTT. It yields the protein CASSTLGGLGSPLHF. The rearrangement uses TRBV12-3 or TRBV12-4 and TRBJ1-6, with D unresolved. Trimming cost V 5 bases and J 10 bases, with 18 bases left between them. The CDR3 sequence is 15 residues long.

This clonotype was detected only a few times. This sequence joins TRBV25-1 and TRBJ2-1; 9 bases are a match to TRBD2. The CDR3 runs 16 residues. The V and J ends lost 0 bases and 0 bases, in that order; junction bases with no gene match: 0. The germline V gene encodes CDR1 MGHDK and CDR2 SYGVNS. CDR3 coding DNA: TGTGCCAGCAGTGAATATAGCGGGAGCTCCTACAATGAGCAGTTCTTC. This codes for CASSEYSGSSYNEQFF.

This clonotype has ten or more counts. The chain combines TRBV4-1 with TRBJ2-1; TRBD2 matches at 7 bases. After removal of 4 bases from V and 8 bases from J, the junction contained 5 bases not matched to a gene. The germline gives CDR1 MGHRA, CDR2 YSYEKL. There are 13 residues in the CDR3. Here the CDR3 DNA reads TGCGCCAGCAGCCCTTGGGGGGGGGATGAGCAGTTCTTC. It is translated as CASSPWGGDEQFF.

In this sample, this clonotype turned up many times. V usage is TRBV5-1 and J usage is TRBJ1-5; no reliable D call. Trimming removed 4 bases at V and 5 bases at J, with 10 bases between. The germline V gene encodes CDR1 SGHRS and CDR2 YFSETQ. The CDR3 runs 13 residues. The CDR3: CASSPDLYQPQHF. CDR3 in DNA: TGCGCCAGCAGCCCGGACCTTTATCAGCCCCAGCATTTT. The variable domain in full, with the rest retrieved from reference TRBV5-1 and TRBJ1-5, is KAGVTQTPRYLIKTRGQQVTLSCSPISGHRSVSWYQQTPGQGLQFLFEYFSETQRNKGNFPGRFSGRQFSNSRSEMNVSTLELGDSALYLCASSPDLYQPQHFGDGTRLSIL.

This clonotype was counted at least ten times. The chain is built from TRBV5-1 and TRBJ2-1; TRBD1 might be the D (5 bases). Germline V gene sequence: CDR1 SGHRS, CDR2 YFSETQ. V was cut by 5 bases and J by 7 bases, with 19 bases left in between. This CDR3 comprises 15 residues. The CDR3 nucleotides are TGCGCCAGCAGTTATACGGCACAGGTGAAGAATGAGCAGTTCTTC. It encodes CASSYTAQVKNEQFF. The full variable domain, in which reference TRBV5-1 and TRBJ2-1 provide the parts outside the CDR3, is KAGVTQTPRYLIKTRGQQVTLSCSPISGHRSVSWYQQTPGQGLQFLFEYFSETQRNKGNFPGRFSGRQFSNSRSEMNVSTLELGDSALYLCASSYTAQVKNEQFFGPGTRLTVL.

The chain uses TRBV19 and TRBJ2-1, with D possibly being TRBD2 (6 bases). CDR1 is LNHDA, CDR2 SQIVND, per germline (reference sequence). The CDR3 covers 13 residues. V was cut by 4 bases and J by 7 bases, with 11 bases left in between. The chain's CDR3 is CASSRGRENEQFF. For the CDR3, the DNA is TGTGCCAGTAGTAGGGGACGGGAGAATGAGCAGTTCTTC. Full variable domain (remainder filled in from reference TRBV19 and TRBJ2-1): DGGITQSPKYLFRKEGQNVTLSCEQNLNHDAMYWYRQDPGQGLRLIYYSQIVNDFQKGDIAEGYSVSREKKESFPLTVTSAQKNPTAFYLCASSRGRENEQFFGPGTRLTVL.